This paragraph reports one T cell receptor (beta chain). Its cognate antigen is unknown. These data come from a study of T cells expressing NK-cell markers. One entry per CDR3 protein, without DNA, is what TCRdb gives after re-calling the 5' RACE reads. The specimen's table records about 380,000 distinct CDR3 sequences. Points from the study as a whole: The dominant NKG2C+ clonotypes represented about 1.0-8% of CD8+ T cells in 6 or 7 donors.

CDR1 is SGHAT and CDR2 is FQNNGV in the germline V gene. CDR3 size: 15 residues. This chain links TRBV11-2 with TRBJ2-7; TCRdb's D call, TRBD1, is unchecked because there is no DNA. The sequencing input was blood T cells: a sorted CD56 or NKG2C T cell subset, CD4+ or CD8+ T cells, or bulk PBMC T cells (not recorded which). This TCR was sampled from a man between 18 and 69 years old in good health. CDR3 amino acids: CASSPRGGGGAEQYF.